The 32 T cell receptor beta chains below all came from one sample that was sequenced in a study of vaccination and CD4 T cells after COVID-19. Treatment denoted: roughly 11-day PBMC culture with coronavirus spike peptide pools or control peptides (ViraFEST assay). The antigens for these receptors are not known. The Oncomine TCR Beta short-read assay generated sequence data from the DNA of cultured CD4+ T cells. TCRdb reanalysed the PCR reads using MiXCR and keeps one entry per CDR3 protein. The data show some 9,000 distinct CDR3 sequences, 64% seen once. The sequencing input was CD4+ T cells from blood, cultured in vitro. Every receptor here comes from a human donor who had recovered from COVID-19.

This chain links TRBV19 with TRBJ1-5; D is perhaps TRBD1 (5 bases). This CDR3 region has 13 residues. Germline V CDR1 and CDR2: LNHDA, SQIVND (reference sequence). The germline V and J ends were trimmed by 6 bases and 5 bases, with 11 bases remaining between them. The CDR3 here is CASRRDRDQPQHF. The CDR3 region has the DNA TGTGCCAGTAGGAGAGACAGAGATCAGCCCCAGCATTTT. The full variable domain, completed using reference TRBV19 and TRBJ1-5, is DGGITQSPKYLFRKEGQNVTLSCEQNLNHDAMYWYRQDPGQGLRLIYYSQIVNDFQKGDIAEGYSVSREKKESFPLTVTSAQKNPTAFYLCASRRDRDQPQHFGDGTRLSIL.

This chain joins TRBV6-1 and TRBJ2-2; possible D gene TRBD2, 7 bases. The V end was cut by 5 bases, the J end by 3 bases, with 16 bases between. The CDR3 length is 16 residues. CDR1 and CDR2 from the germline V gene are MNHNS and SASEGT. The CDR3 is CASSPRGGPDTGELFF. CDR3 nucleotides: TGTGCCAGCAGTCCAAGGGGGGGCCCGGACACCGGGGAGCTGTTTTTT.

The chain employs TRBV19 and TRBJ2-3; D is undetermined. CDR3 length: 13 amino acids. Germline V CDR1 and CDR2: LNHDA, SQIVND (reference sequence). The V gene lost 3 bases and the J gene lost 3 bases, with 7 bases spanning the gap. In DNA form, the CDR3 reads TGTGCCAGTAGTATGGGCAGGACAGATACGCAGTATTTT. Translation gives CASSMGRTDTQYF.

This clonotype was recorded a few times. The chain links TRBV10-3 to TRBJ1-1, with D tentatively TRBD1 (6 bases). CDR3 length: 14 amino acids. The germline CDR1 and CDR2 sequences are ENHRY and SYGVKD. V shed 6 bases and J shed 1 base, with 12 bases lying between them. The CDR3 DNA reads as TGTGCCATCAGGACGAGGGGGACGAACACTGAAGCTTTCTTT. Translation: CAIRTRGTNTEAFF.

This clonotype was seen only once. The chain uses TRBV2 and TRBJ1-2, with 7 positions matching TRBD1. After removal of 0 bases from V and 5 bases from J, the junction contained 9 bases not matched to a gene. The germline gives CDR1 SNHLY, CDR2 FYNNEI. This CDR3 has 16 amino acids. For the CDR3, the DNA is TGTGCCAGCAGTGAAGCGCTTCTGAGGGGGCCTTATGGCTACACCTTC. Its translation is CASSEALLRGPYGYTF.

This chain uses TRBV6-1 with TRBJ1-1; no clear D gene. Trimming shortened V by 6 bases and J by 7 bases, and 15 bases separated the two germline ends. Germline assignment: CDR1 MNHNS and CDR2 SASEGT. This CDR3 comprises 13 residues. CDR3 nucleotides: TGTGCCAGCAGAATCTTTTCGGCAAGTGAAGCTTTCTTT. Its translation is CASRIFSASEAFF.

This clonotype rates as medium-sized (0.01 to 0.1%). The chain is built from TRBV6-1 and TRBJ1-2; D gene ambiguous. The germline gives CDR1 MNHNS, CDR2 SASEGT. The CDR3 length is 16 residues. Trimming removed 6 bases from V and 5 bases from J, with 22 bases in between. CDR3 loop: CASSRLVGVSTYGYTF. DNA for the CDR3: TGTGCCAGCAGCCGCTTGGTTGGGGTTTCGACGTATGGCTACACCTTC.

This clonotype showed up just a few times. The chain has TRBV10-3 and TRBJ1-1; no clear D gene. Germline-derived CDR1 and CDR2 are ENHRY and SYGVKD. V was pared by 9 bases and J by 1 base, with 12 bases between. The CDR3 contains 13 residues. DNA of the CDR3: TGTGCCATTAGTATGGGCCAGAACACTGAAGCTTTCTTT. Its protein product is CAISMGQNTEAFF.

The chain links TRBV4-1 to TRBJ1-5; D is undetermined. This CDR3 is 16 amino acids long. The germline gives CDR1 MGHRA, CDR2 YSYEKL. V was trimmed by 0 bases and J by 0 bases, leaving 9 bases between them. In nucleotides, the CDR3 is TGCGCCAGCAGCCAAGATTTCTCCCTTAGCAATCAGCCCCAGCATTTT. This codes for CASSQDFSLSNQPQHF.

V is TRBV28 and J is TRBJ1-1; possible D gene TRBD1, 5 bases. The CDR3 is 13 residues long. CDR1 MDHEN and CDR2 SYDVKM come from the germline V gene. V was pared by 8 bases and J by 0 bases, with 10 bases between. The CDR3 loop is CASRGYLNTEAFF. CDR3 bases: TGTGCCAGCCGGGGGTACCTGAACACTGAAGCTTTCTTT.

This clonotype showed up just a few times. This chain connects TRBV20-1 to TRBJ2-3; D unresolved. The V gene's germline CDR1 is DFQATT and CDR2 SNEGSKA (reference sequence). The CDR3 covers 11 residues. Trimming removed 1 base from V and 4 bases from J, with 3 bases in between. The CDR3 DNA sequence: TGCAGTGCTAGAGGGTCAGATACGCAGTATTTT. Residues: CSARGSDTQYF.

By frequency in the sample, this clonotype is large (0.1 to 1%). CDR3 loop: CASSFRSPLRDRGMYGQPQHF. The CDR3 DNA is TGTGCCAGCAGTTTCCGGTCTCCCCTCCGGGACAGGGGTATGTACGGGCAGCCCCAGCATTTT. The rearrangement uses TRBV12-3 or TRBV12-4 and TRBJ1-5; the match to TRBD1 covers 10 bases. The CDR3 contains 21 residues. Germline trimming cut 3 bases from V and 7 bases from J; bases unmatched to any gene: 24.

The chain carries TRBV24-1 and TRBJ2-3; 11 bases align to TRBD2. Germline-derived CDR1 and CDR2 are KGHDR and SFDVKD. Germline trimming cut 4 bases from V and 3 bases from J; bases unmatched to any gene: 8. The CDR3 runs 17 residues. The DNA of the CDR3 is TGTGCCACCAGTGACCCAGGGACTAGCGGACTTACAGATACGCAGTATTTT. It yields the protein CATSDPGTSGLTDTQYF.

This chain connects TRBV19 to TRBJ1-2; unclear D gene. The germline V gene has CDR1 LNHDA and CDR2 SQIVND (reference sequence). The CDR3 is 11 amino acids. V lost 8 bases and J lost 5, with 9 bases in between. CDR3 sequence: CASSLGYGYTF. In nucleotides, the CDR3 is TGTGCCAGTTCGCTCGGATATGGCTACACCTTC. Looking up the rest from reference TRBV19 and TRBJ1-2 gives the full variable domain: DGGITQSPKYLFRKEGQNVTLSCEQNLNHDAMYWYRQDPGQGLRLIYYSQIVNDFQKGDIAEGYSVSREKKESFPLTVTSAQKNPTAFYLCASSLGYGYTFGSGTRLTVV.

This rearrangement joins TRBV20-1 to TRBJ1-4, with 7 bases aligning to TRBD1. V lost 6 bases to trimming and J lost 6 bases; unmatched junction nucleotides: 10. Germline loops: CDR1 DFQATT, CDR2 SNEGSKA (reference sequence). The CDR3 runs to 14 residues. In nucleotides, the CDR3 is TGCAGTGCCCTCCCCGGACAGGCCCATGAAAAACTGTTTTTT. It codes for CSALPGQAHEKLFF.

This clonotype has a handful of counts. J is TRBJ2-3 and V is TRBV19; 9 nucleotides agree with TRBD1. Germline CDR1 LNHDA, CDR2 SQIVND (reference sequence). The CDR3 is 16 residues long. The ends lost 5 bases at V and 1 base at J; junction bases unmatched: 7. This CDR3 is CASSAHRDRGTDTQYF. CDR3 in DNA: TGTGCCAGTAGTGCGCACCGGGACAGGGGCACAGATACGCAGTATTTT.

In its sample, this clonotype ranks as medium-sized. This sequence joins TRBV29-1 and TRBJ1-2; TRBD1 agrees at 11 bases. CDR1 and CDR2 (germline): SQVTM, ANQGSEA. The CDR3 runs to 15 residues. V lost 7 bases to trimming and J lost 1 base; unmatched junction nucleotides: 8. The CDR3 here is CSASTGTGGNYGYTF. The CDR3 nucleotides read TGCAGCGCCTCCACCGGGACAGGGGGTAACTATGGCTACACCTTC.

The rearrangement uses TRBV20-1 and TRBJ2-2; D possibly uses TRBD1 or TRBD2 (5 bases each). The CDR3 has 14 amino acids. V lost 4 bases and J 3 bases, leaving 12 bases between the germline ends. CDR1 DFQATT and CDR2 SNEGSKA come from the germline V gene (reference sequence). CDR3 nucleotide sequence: TGCAGTGCTACGCGGGTCAGGGACACCGGGGAGCTGTTTTTT. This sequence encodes CSATRVRDTGELFF.

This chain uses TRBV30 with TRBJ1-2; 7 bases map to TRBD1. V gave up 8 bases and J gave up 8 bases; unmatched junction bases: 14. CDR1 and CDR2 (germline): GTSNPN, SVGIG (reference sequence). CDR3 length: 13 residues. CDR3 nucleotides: TGTGCCCTGCAGGGGGTTGGGTCGGAAGGCTACACCTTC. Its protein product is CALQGVGSEGYTF.

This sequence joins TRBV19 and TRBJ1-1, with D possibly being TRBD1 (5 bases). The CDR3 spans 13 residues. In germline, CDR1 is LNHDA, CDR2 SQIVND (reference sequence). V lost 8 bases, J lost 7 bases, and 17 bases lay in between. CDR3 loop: CASRRGLKYEAFF. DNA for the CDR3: TGTGCCAGTCGAAGGGGCCTGAAGTATGAAGCTTTCTTT.

The CDR3 region has the DNA TGTGCCAGCAGTTACCTTGGACAGGGGAGGGGGACCCAGTACTTC. Translating gives CASSYLGQGRGTQYF. The genes are TRBV6-5 and TRBJ2-5, with 9 bases fitting TRBD1. This CDR3 region has 15 residues. Germline loops: CDR1 MNHEY, CDR2 SVGAGI. Trimming cost V 2 bases and J 7 bases; bases outside gene matches: 8.

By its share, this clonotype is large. As DNA, the CDR3 is TGTGCCAGCAGCTTCACGGGTGGAGAGACCCAGTACTTC. Translation gives CASSFTGGETQYF. The chain carries TRBV7-2 and TRBJ2-5; D gene uncertain. This CDR3 contains 13 residues. The germline CDR1 and CDR2 sequences are SGHTA and FQGNSA. V lost 3 bases and J 4 bases, leaving 9 bases between the germline ends.

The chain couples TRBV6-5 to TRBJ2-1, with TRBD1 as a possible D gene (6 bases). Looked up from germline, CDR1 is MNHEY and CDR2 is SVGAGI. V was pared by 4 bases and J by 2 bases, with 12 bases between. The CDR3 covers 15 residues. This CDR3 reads CASSLQGRPYNEQFF. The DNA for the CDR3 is TGTGCCAGCAGTTTACAGGGTCGCCCCTACAATGAGCAGTTCTTC.

This CDR3 reads CSARGPGQGYQPQHF. CDR3 DNA sequence: TGCAGTGCTAGAGGCCCCGGACAGGGGTATCAGCCCCAGCATTTT. V usage is TRBV20-1 and J usage is TRBJ1-5, with 9 bases that match TRBD1. Unmatched junction bases numbered 6, after V lost 1 base and J lost 5 bases. The CDR3 covers 15 residues. The germline CDR1 and CDR2 sequences are DFQATT and SNEGSKA (reference sequence).

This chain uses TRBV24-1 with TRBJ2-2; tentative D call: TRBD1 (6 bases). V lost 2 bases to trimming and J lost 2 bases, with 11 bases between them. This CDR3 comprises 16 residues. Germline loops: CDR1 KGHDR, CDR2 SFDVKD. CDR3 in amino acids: CATSDSAGANTGELFF. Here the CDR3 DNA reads TGTGCCACCAGTGATTCCGCAGGGGCAAACACCGGGGAGCTGTTTTTT.

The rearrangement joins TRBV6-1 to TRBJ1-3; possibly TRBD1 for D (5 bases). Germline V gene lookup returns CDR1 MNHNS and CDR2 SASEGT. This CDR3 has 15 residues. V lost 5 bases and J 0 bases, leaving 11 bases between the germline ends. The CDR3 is CASSRSGFSGNTIYF. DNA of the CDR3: TGTGCCAGCAGTCGCTCAGGGTTCTCTGGAAACACCATATATTTT.

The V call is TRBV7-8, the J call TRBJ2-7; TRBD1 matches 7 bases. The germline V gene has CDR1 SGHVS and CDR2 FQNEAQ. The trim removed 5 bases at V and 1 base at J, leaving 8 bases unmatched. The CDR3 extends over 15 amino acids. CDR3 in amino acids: CASSPVQGQSYEQYF. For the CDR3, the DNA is TGTGCCAGCAGCCCGGTGCAGGGACAGTCCTACGAGCAGTACTTC.

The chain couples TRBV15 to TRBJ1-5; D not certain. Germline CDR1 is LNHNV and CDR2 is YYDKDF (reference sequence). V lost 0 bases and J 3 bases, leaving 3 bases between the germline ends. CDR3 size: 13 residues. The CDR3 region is CATSRDHNQPQHF. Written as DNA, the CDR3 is TGTGCCACCAGCAGAGACCACAATCAGCCCCAGCATTTT.

The CDR3 here is CATGQGIGTEAFF. The CDR3 coding sequence is TGTGCCACCGGACAGGGGATAGGGACTGAAGCTTTCTTT. V is TRBV10-3 and J is TRBJ1-1, with 9 bases aligning to TRBD1. CDR1 ENHRY and CDR2 SYGVKD come from the germline V gene. This CDR3 region has 13 residues. The trim removed 10 bases at V and 5 bases at J, leaving 8 bases unmatched.

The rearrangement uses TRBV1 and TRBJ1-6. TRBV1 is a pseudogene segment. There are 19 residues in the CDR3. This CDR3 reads CTSSQAPGLGLANNSPLHF. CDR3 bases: TGCACCAGCAGCCAAGCCCCAGGCTTAGGGTTGGCGAATAATTCACCCCTCCACTTT.

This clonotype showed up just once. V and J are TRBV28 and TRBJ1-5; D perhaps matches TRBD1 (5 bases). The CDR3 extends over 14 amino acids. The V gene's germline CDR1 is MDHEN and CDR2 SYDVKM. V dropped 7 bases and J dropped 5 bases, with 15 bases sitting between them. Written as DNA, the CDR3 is TGTGCCAGCATTCTGGGGGGTCAGGATCAGCCCCAGCATTTT. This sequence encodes CASILGGQDQPQHF.

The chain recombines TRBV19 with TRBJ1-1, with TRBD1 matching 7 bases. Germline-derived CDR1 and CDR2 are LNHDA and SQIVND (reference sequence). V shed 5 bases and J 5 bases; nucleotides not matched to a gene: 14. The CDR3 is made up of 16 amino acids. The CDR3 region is CASSPHGDRVRTEAFF. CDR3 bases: TGTGCCAGTAGTCCCCACGGAGACAGGGTAAGGACTGAAGCTTTCTTT.